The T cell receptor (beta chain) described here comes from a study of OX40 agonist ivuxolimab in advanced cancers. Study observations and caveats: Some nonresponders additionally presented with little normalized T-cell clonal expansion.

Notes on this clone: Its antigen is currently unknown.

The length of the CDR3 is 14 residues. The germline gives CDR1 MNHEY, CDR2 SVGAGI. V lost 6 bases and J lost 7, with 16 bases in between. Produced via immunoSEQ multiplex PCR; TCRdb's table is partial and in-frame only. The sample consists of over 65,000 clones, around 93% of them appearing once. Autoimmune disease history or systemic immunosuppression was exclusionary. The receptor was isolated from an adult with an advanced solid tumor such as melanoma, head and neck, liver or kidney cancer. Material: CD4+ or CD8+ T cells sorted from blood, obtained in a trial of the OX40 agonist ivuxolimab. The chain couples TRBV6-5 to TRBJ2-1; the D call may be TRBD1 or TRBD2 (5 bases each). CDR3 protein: CASSRTLEPNEQFF. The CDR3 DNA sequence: TGTGCCAGCAGCCGGACACTAGAGCCAAATGAGCAGTTCTTC.